The T cell receptor beta chain described here comes from a study of blood T cell repertoires in COVID-19. Study-wide context: Sample material is recorded as cDNA or gDNA derived from T cells, B-cell-depleted T cells, or PBMCs.

The germline V gene encodes CDR1 MDHEN and CDR2 SYDVKM. CDR3 length: 15 residues. V was shortened by 4 bases and J by 8 bases, with 17 bases between the two germline ends. TCRdb keeps only in-frame clones here, not all; method: immunoSEQ multiplex PCR. The sample shows about 130,000 clones, around 82% of them seen only once. The table lists this clone with a few counts. Sequencing used PBMCs or T cells enriched from blood (not recorded which). V gene TRBV28 combines with J gene TRBJ1-4, with D unresolved. The TCR comes from a woman in her 50s who had recovered from COVID-19. CDR3 sequence (DNA): TGTGCCAGCAGTTCGGCTATACAAAGAGGGGAAAAACTGTTTTTT. Translated, it gives CASSSAIQRGEKLFF.